A single sample gave rise to the 23 T cell receptor beta chains below, sequenced in a study of cytomegalovirus exposure and HLA in healthy donors. The PCR made use of 60 Vbeta and 13 Jbeta primers. This table comes from immunoSEQ multiplex PCR, and its TCRdb copy is limited to in-frame clones, with some not included. Found here are roughly 110,000 clones, roughly 83% of them singletons; the top ten hold roughly 3%. Sequencing input: PBMCs. The receptors derive from a woman aged 18-29 years in good health and CMV-seropositive.

The chain couples TRBV9 to TRBJ2-3, with TRBD2 matching over 9 bases. Germline V CDR1 and CDR2: SGDLS, YYNGEE. The ends lost 4 bases at V and 3 bases at J; junction bases unmatched: 6. CDR3 length: 15 amino acids. DNA of the CDR3: TGTGCCAGCAGCCGTAGCGGGAGCGCGACAGATACGCAGTATTTT. As protein: CASSRSGSATDTQYF.

This clone was seen a few times. At the DNA level, this CDR3 is encoded by other sequences in the same sample as well. V is TRBV19 and J is TRBJ2-7; a possible D gene is TRBD1 (5 bases). This CDR3 comprises 13 residues. From germline, CDR1 is LNHDA and CDR2 SQIVND (reference sequence). V was pared by 3 bases and J by 4 bases, with 10 bases between. CDR3 sequence reads: CASSISQGYEQYF. CDR3 coding DNA: TGTGCCAGTAGTATTAGCCAGGGTTACGAGCAGTACTTC.

The chain uses TRBV5-1 and TRBJ2-1; 10 positions agree with TRBD1. Losses at the gene ends were 6 bases for V and 3 bases for J; bases not matched to a gene: 3. CDR3 length: 14 residues. Germline CDR1 and CDR2: SGHRS and YFSETQ. CDR3: CASNRDRGYNEQFF. CDR3 nucleotides: TGCGCCAGCAACCGGGACAGGGGCTACAATGAGCAGTTCTTC.

The rearrangement uses TRBV5-5 and TRBJ2-7; unclear D gene. The CDR3 sequence is 14 residues long. Trimming shortened V by 2 bases and J by 0 bases, and 9 bases separated the two germline ends. Germline V gives CDR1 SGHKS, CDR2 YYEKEE (reference sequence). The chain's CDR3 is CASSLVKSSYEQYF. The CDR3 DNA is TGTGCCAGCAGCTTAGTCAAGAGCTCCTACGAGCAGTACTTC.

The CDR3 region has the DNA TGTGCCAGCAGCTTCGGCGGGAGCCAAAGTGAGCAGTTCTTC. Translating it yields CASSFGGSQSEQFF. V usage is TRBV11-2 and J usage is TRBJ2-1; 7 bases match TRBD2. The ends lost 3 bases at V and 9 bases at J; junction bases unmatched: 8. The CDR3 extends over 14 amino acids. Germline loops: CDR1 SGHAT, CDR2 FQNNGV.

This sequence joins TRBV6-6 and TRBJ2-7, with 7 bases lining up with TRBD1. V lost 8 bases and J lost 2; bases outside the gene matches: 6. The CDR3 is made up of 13 amino acids. Germline V gene sequence: CDR1 MNHNY, CDR2 SVGAGI (reference sequence). The CDR3 is CASLRDSAYEQYF. The CDR3, as DNA: TGTGCCAGCCTCCGGGACAGTGCCTACGAGCAGTACTTC.

This clone was counted once. For the CDR3, the DNA is TGTGCCAGCAGCGTCGGACAGAACACTGAAGCTTTCTTT. Its translation: CASSVGQNTEAFF. The chain links TRBV7-9 to TRBJ1-1, with D perhaps TRBD1 (5 bases). Germline values: CDR1 SEHNR, CDR2 FQNEAQ (reference sequence). This CDR3 is built from 13 residues. Deletions cut 5 bases from V and 1 base from J, with 8 bases between.

The J gene is TRBJ2-6, the V gene TRBV7-8; D unclear. This CDR3 contains 15 residues. The V end lost 1 base, the J end lost 2 bases, and 6 bases lay between the germline ends. Germline loops: CDR1 SGHVS, CDR2 FQNEAQ. CDR3 coding DNA: TGTGCCAGCAGCTTAGTATCGGCTGGGGCCAACGTCCTGACTTTC. Protein sequence: CASSLVSAGANVLTF. Full variable domain (rest looked up from reference TRBV7-8 and TRBJ2-6): GAGVSQSPRYKVAKRGQDVALRCDPISGHVSLFWYQQALGQGPEFLTYFQNEAQLDKSGLPSDRFFAERPEGSVSTLKIQRTQQEDSAVYLCASSLVSAGANVLTFGAGSRLTVL.

The chain carries TRBV6-6 and TRBJ2-7; 14 bases match TRBD2. The CDR3 spans 15 residues. The trim removed 2 bases at V and 7 bases at J, leaving 4 bases unmatched. The germline CDR1 and CDR2 sequences are MNHNY and SVGAGI (reference sequence). The CDR3 spells CASSYRLAGGQEQYF. CDR3 coding DNA: TGTGCCAGCAGTTACAGACTAGCGGGAGGGCAAGAGCAGTACTTC.

V is TRBV27 and J is TRBJ2-2; D call uncertain. Germline loops: CDR1 MNHEY, CDR2 SMNVEV (reference sequence). V shed 5 bases and J shed 6 bases, with 13 bases lying between them. The CDR3 has 14 residues. Written as DNA, the CDR3 is TGTGCCAGCAGTCCCGGGTCACCTCCCGGGGAGCTGTTTTTT. Translating gives CASSPGSPPGELFF.

This clone was detected once. This chain links TRBV19 with TRBJ2-5; D is perhaps TRBD1 (5 bases). CDR3 length: 16 amino acids. CDR1 LNHDA and CDR2 SQIVND come from the germline V gene (reference sequence). V was cut by 1 base and J by 5 bases, with 17 bases left in between. CDR3 sequence (DNA): TGTGCCAGTAGTATAGGAACCGGGCAGGGTGGGGAGACCCAGTACTTC. Its protein product is CASSIGTGQGGETQYF.

For the CDR3, the DNA is TGTGCCAGCAGCATTGGGGAGCGGGAGGGCTACAATGAGCAGTTCTTC. Translation: CASSIGEREGYNEQFF. V gene TRBV13 combines with J gene TRBJ2-1; TRBD2 aligns across 10 bases. The CDR3 is made up of 16 amino acids. Losses at the gene ends were 5 bases for V and 3 bases for J; bases not matched to a gene: 7. Germline CDR1 reads PRHDT; CDR2 reads FYEKMQ (reference sequence). The whole variable domain, filled in from reference TRBV13 and TRBJ2-1, reads AAGVIQSPRHLIKEKRETATLKCYPIPRHDTVYWYQQGPGQDPQFLISFYEKMQSDKGSIPDRFSAQQFSDYHSELNMSSLELGDSALYFCASSIGEREGYNEQFFGPGTRLTVL.

The genes are TRBV6-1 and TRBJ2-1; TRBD2 matches 8 bases. After removal of 0 bases from V and 3 bases from J, the junction contained 4 bases not matched to a gene. The length of the CDR3 is 16 residues. From germline, CDR1 is MNHNS and CDR2 SASEGT. The CDR3 is CASSEARAGVYNEQFF. The DNA for the CDR3 is TGTGCCAGCAGTGAAGCAAGAGCGGGAGTCTACAATGAGCAGTTCTTC.

The rearrangement uses TRBV27 and TRBJ2-1; D not resolved. Between the trimmed V and J ends, which lost 9 bases and 9 bases, there was a span of 9 bases. The CDR3 extends over 10 amino acids. Per germline, CDR1 MNHEY and CDR2 SMNVEV (reference sequence). CDR3 residues: CARQAREQFF. For the CDR3, the DNA is TGTGCCAGGCAAGCGCGTGAGCAGTTCTTC.

V gene TRBV12-5 combines with J gene TRBJ2-7; 15 nucleotides align to TRBD2. The V gene end was trimmed by 5 bases and the J gene end by 5 bases; junction bases not matched to a gene: 1. This CDR3 is 14 amino acids long. The V gene's germline CDR1 is LGHNT and CDR2 FRNRAP. The CDR3 reads CASGGTSGRHEQYF. CDR3 DNA sequence: TGTGCTAGTGGTGGGACTAGCGGGAGGCACGAGCAGTACTTC.

The rearrangement links TRBV5-8 to TRBJ1-5; D gene unclear. Trimming shortened V by 0 bases and J by 5 bases, and 9 bases separated the two germline ends. In germline, CDR1 is SGHTS, CDR2 YDEGEE. The CDR3 has 14 residues. The CDR3 DNA follows: TGTGCCAGCAGCTTGGTTGGGCTTCATCAGCCCCAGCATTTT. Amino acids: CASSLVGLHQPQHF.

The genes are TRBV7-2 and TRBJ2-2; the D gene is possibly TRBD2 (7 bases). Trimming cost V 5 bases and J 5 bases, with 12 bases left between them. CDR3 length equals 14 residues. Germline V gene sequence: CDR1 SGHTA, CDR2 FQGNSA. The CDR3, as DNA: TGTGCCAGCAGCCGGGGGGCCGGGACCGGGGAGCTGTTTTTT. Its translation: CASSRGAGTGELFF.

The rearrangement joins TRBV7-9 to TRBJ1-1, with no clear D. The V and J ends lost 2 bases and 4 bases respectively, with 11 bases between them. The CDR3 extends over 14 amino acids. In germline, CDR1 is SEHNR, CDR2 FQNEAQ (reference sequence). Here the CDR3 reads CASSLSRIGTEAFF. Here the CDR3 DNA reads TGTGCCAGCAGCTTATCGAGGATAGGCACTGAAGCTTTCTTT.

This clone was counted only a few times. The chain employs TRBV7-9 and TRBJ2-1; 7 nucleotides match TRBD2. Trimming removed 5 bases from V and 2 bases from J; junction bases left unmatched: 6. Germline V gene data show CDR1 as SEHNR and CDR2 as FQNEAQ (reference sequence). The CDR3 runs 15 residues. Written as DNA, the CDR3 is TGTGCCAGCAGCCCCGGGAGGCGCACCTACAATGAGCAGTTCTTC. Its translation: CASSPGRRTYNEQFF.

The CDR3 sequence is CASSPGTSYQPQHF. CDR3 DNA sequence: TGTGCCAGCAGTCCAGGGACAAGCTATCAGCCCCAGCATTTT. The V gene is TRBV2, the J gene TRBJ1-5; possibly TRBD1 for D (6 bases). V was pared by 5 bases and J by 5 bases, with 13 bases between. Per germline, CDR1 SNHLY and CDR2 FYNNEI. CDR3 length: 14 residues.

V and J are TRBV28 and TRBJ1-2; weak D call: TRBD1 (6 bases). V shed 3 bases and J shed 5 bases, with 16 bases lying between them. Germline values: CDR1 MDHEN, CDR2 SYDVKM. The CDR3 loop spans 15 amino acids. CDR3 bases: TGTGCCAGCAGTTTCGCGCGGACAGCAACTTATGGCTACACCTTC. It yields the protein CASSFARTATYGYTF.

The genes are TRBV7-8 and TRBJ1-1; 8 nucleotides agree with TRBD1. The CDR3 is 15 amino acids. Trimming cost V 5 bases and J 4 bases; bases outside gene matches: 9. Germline lookup yields CDR1 SGHVS and CDR2 FQNEAQ. This CDR3 is CASSAWDRRGTEAFF. The CDR3 region has the DNA TGTGCCAGCAGCGCATGGGACAGGCGAGGCACTGAAGCTTTCTTT.

The rearrangement links TRBV6-5 to TRBJ2-1, with 8 nucleotides matching TRBD2. The CDR3 is 14 amino acids. The germline CDR1 and CDR2 sequences are MNHEY and SVGAGI. Losses at the gene ends were 8 bases for V and 8 bases for J; bases not matched to a gene: 11. Here the CDR3 DNA reads TGTGCCAGCGTTCCACAGCGGGAGCGGTATGAGCAGTTCTTC. Translated: CASVPQRERYEQFF.